This T cell receptor beta chain is from a study of monozygotic twins with inflammatory bowel disease. Study-wide results and caveats: No one strong IBD-associated signal or clonotype was supported.

Total RNA, at roughly 3.5 ug, went into every TCR library. TCRdb reprocessed the 5' RACE reads; each CDR3 protein has one entry and no DNA is given. The sample table sets out some 300,000 distinct CDR3 sequences. The CDR3 has 13 amino acids. The germline gives CDR1 KGHDR, CDR2 SFDVKD. As concerns this clonotype: Antigen unknown.

This clonotype was obtained from a human donor with ulcerative colitis or Crohn's disease, or a healthy co-twin of an affected twin (not recorded which). The chain joins TRBV24-1 to TRBJ2-1; TCRdb proposes TRBD2, but this gene call is untestable without DNA. Sample: blood. The CDR3 spells CATRTSGVNEQFF.